The sequence of this T cell receptor beta chain was determined in a study of blood T cell repertoires in COVID-19. Turning to the study itself: COVID-19 samples collected from the United States, Italy and Spain covered acute and convalescent phases.

The CDR3 consists of 14 residues. The V gene's germline CDR1 is LGHDT and CDR2 YNNKEL (reference sequence). V gave up 5 bases and J gave up 8 bases; unmatched junction bases: 6. Authors' methods: The assay estimated nucleated cells by amplifying reference gene primers. TCRdb keeps only in-frame clones here, not all; method: immunoSEQ multiplex PCR. That table furnishes V, J and clone size, whereas the DNA furnished D and trimming. The data contain fewer than 500,000 clones, roughly 91% of them singletons. The sample was peripheral blood. This rearrangement joins TRBV3-1 (or the pseudogene TRBV3-2) to TRBJ1-6; 7 positions match TRBD1. The receptor comes from a young woman with acute or convalescent COVID-19. Here the CDR3 reads CASSSKGADSPLHF. For the CDR3, the DNA is TGTGCCAGCAGCTCTAAGGGGGCTGATTCACCCCTCCACTTT.